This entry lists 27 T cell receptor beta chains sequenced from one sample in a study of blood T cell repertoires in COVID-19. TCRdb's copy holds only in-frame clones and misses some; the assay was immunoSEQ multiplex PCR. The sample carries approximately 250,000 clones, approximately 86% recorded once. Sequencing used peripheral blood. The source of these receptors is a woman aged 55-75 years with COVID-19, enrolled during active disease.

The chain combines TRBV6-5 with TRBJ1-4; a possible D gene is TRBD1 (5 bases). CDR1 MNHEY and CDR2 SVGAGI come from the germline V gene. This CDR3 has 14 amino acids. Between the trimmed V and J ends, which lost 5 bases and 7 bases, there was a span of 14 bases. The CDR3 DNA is TGTGCCAGCAGTCTAGGGGTGTTTGGTGAAAAACTGTTTTTT. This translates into CASSLGVFGEKLFF.

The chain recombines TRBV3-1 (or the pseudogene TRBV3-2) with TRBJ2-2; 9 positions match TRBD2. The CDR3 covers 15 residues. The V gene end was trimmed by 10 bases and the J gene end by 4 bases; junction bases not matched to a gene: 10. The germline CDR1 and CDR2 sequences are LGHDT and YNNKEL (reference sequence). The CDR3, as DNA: TGTGCCACCCGGAGCAGCGGGAGGCGCACCGGGGAGCTGTTTTTT. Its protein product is CATRSSGRRTGELFF.

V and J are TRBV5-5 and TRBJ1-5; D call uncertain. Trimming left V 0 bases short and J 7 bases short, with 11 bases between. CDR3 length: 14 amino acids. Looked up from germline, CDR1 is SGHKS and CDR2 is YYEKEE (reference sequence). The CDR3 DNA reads TGTGCCAGCAGCTTGGGGGCCCCGGGACAGCCCCAGCATTTT. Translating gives CASSLGAPGQPQHF.

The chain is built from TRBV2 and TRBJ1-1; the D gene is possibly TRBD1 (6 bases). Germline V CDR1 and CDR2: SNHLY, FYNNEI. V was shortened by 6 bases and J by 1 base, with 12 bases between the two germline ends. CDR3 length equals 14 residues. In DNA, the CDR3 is TGTGCCAGCAGGCCGGACAGACCGAACACTGAAGCTTTCTTT. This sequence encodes CASRPDRPNTEAFF.

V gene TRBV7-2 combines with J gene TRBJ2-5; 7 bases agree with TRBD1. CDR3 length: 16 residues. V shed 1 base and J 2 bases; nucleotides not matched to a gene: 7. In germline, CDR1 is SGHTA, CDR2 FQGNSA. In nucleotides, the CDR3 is TGTGCCAGCAGCTTAGGTGGGACAGCTCCTCAAGAGACCCAGTACTTC. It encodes CASSLGGTAPQETQYF.

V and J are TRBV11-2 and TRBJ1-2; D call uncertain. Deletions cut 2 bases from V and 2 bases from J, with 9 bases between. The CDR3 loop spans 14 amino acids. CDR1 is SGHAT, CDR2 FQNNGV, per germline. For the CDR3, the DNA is TGTGCCAGCAGCTTACCCGGGAAAAACTATGGCTACACCTTC. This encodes CASSLPGKNYGYTF.

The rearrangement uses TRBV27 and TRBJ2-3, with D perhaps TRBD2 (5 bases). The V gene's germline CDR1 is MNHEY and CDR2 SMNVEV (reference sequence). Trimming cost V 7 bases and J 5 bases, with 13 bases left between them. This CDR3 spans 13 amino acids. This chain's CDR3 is CASKAWAGDTQYF. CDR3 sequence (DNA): TGTGCCAGCAAGGCGTGGGCGGGAGATACGCAGTATTTT.

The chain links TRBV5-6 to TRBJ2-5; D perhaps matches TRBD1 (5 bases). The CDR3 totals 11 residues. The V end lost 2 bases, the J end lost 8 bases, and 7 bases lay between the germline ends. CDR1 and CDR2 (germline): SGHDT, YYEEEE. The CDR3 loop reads CASSLGDTQYF. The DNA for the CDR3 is TGTGCCAGCAGCTTAGGGGATACCCAGTACTTC.

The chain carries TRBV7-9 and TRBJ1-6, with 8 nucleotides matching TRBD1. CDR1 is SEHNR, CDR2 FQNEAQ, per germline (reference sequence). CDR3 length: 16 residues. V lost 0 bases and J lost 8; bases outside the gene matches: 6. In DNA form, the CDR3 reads TGTGCCAGCAGCTTAGCTTCTGGACAGGGAGATTCACCCCTCCACTTT. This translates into CASSLASGQGDSPLHF.

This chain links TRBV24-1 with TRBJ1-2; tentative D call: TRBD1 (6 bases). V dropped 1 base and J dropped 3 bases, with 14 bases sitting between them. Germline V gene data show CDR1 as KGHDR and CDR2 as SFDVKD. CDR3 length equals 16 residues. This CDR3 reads CATSDFRRGRDYGYTF. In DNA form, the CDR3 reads TGTGCCACCAGTGATTTTCGGCGGGGGCGCGACTATGGCTACACCTTC.

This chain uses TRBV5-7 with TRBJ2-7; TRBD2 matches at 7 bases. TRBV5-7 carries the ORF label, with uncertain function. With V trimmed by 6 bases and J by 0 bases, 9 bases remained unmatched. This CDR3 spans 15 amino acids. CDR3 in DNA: TGTGCCAGCACCCGGGGGGAGGGGAGCTCCTACGAGCAGTACTTC. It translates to CASTRGEGSSYEQYF.

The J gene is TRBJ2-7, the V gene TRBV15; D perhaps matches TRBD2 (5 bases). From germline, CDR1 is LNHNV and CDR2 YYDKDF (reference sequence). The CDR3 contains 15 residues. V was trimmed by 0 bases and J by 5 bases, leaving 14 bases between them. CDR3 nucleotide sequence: TGTGCCACCAGCAGAGATCGATTGGGGAGAAACGAGCAGTACTTC. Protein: CATSRDRLGRNEQYF.

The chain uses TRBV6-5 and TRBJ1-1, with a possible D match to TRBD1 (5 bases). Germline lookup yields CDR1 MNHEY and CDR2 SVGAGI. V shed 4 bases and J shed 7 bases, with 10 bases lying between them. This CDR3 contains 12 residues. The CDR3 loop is CASSSRGGEAFF. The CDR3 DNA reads TGTGCCAGCAGTTCTCGGGGGGGTGAAGCTTTCTTT.

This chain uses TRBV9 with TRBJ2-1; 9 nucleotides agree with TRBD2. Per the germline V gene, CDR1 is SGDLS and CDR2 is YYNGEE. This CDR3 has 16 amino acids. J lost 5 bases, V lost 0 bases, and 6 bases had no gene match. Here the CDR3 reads CASSVGLAGPDNEQFF. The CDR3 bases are TGTGCCAGCAGCGTAGGTCTAGCGGGACCAGACAATGAGCAGTTCTTC.

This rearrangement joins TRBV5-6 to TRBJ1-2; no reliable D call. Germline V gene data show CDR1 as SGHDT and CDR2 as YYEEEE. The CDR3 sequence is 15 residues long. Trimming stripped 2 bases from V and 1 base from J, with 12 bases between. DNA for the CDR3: TGTGCCAGCAGCTTTGGCCCCATGAATAACTATGGCTACACCTTC. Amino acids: CASSFGPMNNYGYTF.

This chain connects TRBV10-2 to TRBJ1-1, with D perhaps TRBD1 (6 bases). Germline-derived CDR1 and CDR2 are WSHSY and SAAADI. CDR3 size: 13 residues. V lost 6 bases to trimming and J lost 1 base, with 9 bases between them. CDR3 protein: CASSSTGNTEAFF. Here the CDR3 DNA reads TGCGCCAGCAGCTCGACAGGGAACACTGAAGCTTTCTTT.

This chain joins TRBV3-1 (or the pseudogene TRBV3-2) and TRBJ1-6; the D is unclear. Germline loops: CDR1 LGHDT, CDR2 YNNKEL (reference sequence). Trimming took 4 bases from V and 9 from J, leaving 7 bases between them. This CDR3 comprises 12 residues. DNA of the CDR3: TGTGCCAGCAGCCCTAGTAGTTCACCCCTCCACTTT. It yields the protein CASSPSSSPLHF.

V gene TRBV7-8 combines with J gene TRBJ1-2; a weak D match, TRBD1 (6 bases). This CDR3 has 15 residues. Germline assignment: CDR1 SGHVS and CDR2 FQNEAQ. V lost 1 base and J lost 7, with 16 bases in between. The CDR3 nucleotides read TGTGCCAGCAGCTTAGGAACAGGGATCCCTGTTGGCTACACCTTC. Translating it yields CASSLGTGIPVGYTF.

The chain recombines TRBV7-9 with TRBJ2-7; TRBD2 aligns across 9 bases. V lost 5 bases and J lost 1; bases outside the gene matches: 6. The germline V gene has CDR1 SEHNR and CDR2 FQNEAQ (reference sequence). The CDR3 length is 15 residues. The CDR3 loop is CASSPRLAESYEQYF. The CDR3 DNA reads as TGTGCCAGCAGCCCCCGACTAGCGGAATCCTACGAGCAGTACTTC.

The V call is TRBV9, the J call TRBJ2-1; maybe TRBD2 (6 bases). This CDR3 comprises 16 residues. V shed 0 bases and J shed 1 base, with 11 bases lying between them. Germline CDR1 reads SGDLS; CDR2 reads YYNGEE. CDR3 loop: CASSVAAGLSYNEQFF. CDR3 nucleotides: TGTGCCAGCAGCGTAGCGGCGGGATTATCCTACAATGAGCAGTTCTTC.

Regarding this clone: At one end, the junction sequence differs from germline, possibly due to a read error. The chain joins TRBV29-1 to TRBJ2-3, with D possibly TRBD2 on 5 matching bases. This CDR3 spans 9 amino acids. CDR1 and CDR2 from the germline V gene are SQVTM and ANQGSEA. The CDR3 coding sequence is TGCAGCGTTGGAAACCCTGGAGGTTTT. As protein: CSVGNPGGF.

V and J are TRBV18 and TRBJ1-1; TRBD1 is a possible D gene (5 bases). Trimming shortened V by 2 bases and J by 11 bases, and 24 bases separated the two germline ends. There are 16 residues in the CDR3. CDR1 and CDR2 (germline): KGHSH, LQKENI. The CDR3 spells CASSPSQGLSPSVAFF. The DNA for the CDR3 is TGTGCCAGCTCACCAAGCCAGGGCCTATCCCCCAGTGTGGCTTTCTTT.

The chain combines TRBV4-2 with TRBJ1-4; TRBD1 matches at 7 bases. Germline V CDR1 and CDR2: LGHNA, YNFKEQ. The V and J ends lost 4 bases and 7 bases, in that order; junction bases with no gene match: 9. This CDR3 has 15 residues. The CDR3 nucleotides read TGTGCCAGCAGCCCAGCTGACAGGGTGGCTGAAAAACTGTTTTTT. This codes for CASSPADRVAEKLFF.

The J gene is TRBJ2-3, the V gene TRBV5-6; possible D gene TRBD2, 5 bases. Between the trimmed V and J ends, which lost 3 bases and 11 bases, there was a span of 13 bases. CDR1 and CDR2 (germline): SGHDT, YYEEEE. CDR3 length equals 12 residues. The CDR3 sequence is CASSSPGRKQYF. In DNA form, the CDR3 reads TGTGCCAGCAGCTCCCCGGGAAGGAAGCAGTATTTT.

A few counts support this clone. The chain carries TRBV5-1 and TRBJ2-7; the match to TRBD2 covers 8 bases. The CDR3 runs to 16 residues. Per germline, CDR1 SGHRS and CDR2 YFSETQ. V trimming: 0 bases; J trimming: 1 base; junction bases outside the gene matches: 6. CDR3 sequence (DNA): TGCGCCAGCAGCTTGGCAGTAGCGGGACTGTCCTACGAGCAGTACTTC. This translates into CASSLAVAGLSYEQYF.

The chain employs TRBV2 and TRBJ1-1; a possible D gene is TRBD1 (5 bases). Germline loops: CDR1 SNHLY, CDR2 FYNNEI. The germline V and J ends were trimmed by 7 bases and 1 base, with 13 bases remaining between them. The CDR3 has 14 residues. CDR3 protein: CASKSGGGNTEAFF. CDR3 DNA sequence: TGTGCCAGCAAAAGCGGGGGTGGGAACACTGAAGCTTTCTTT.

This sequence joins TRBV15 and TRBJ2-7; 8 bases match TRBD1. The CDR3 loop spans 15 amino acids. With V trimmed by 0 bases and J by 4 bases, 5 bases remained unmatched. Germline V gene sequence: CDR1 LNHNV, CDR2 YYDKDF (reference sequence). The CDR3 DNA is TGTGCCACCAGCAGAGAACAGGGGGGCTGGTACGAGCAGTACTTC. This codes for CATSREQGGWYEQYF.